The T cell receptor beta chain described here comes from a study of T cell repertoires in cytomegalovirus infection. Study summary: Based on public TCR beta signatures, there were indications of CMV infection and of a matching HLA type.

TCRdb called the reads again in MiXCR, with one record for every CDR3 protein. Of 200,000 to 300,000 distinct CDR3 sequences in the sample, 8% to 9.5% were seen once. Study-level results: CMV carriers having the relevant HLA were flagged by cumulative public TCR beta family frequency. The study found HLA-C-restricted CMV-specific TCR beta clonotypes dominating the ex vivo response.

CDR1 is SGHVS and CDR2 is FQNEAQ in the germline V gene. The CDR3 numbers 14 amino acids, ends counted. There are many counts of this clonotype. Its cognate antigen is unknown. This CDR3 fails to terminate in the conserved phenylalanine or tryptophan, so it likely reflects a read error. The DNA is omitted, as the CDR3 cannot be located on it reliably, and the CDR3 follows TCRdb's listing. The gene calls are TRBV7-8 and TRBJ2-3; the table's D gene call, TRBD1, was not cross checked with the DNA. Sequenced material: PBMCs. This sequence originates from a human donor in good health (CMV status not recorded). Some clones in this sample may be carry-over from other donors' samples. This CDR3 is CASSGTGLDTDTQY.